This is a list of T cell receptor beta chains from one sample in a study of radiotherapy plus CTLA-4 blockade in lung cancer. Sequencing was performed with immunoSEQ multiplex PCR; in TCRdb, only in-frame clones are kept and a portion is missing. Of 71,000 or so clones in the sample, around 87% were seen once. Sequenced here: peripheral blood, sampled from a patient treated with radiotherapy plus ipilimumab. The receptors derive from a human donor with non-small cell lung cancer who had stable disease on radiotherapy plus ipilimumab. Each CDR3 is given with its conserved first and last residue. Each record gives: CDR3 protein, CDR3 DNA, clone size, D gene, V gene, J gene. D genes are given only for firm matches. Clone size appears in some rows only: once, few, many, or a class for an expanded clone.

cdr3_aa: CASSWDGNTGELFF
cdr3_nt: TGTGCCAGCAGCTGGGACGGAAACACCGGGGAGCTGTTTTTT
clone_size: few
d_call: NA
v_call: TRBV9
j_call: TRBJ2-2

cdr3_aa: CASSNYRATAHEQYF
cdr3_nt: TGTGCCAGCAGCAACTACAGGGCAACGGCCCACGAGCAGTACTTC
clone_size: NA
d_call: NA
v_call: TRBV11-3
j_call: TRBJ2-7

cdr3_aa: CASSQGRTRGPGYTF
cdr3_nt: TGTGCCAGCAGCCAAGGGAGGACCAGGGGGCCTGGCTACACCTTC
clone_size: once
d_call: TRBD1
v_call: TRBV7-6
j_call: TRBJ1-2

cdr3_aa: CASRPRLAGAHEQFF
cdr3_nt: TGTGCCAGTAGACCAAGACTAGCGGGAGCCCATGAGCAGTTCTTC
clone_size: NA
d_call: TRBD2
v_call: TRBV19
j_call: TRBJ2-1

cdr3_aa: CASSLAGTARTYNEQFF
cdr3_nt: TGTGCCAGCAGCTTGGCCGGGACAGCACGAACGTACAATGAGCAGTTCTTC
clone_size: NA
d_call: TRBD1
v_call: TRBV5-4
j_call: TRBJ2-1

cdr3_aa: CASGQVRMNTEAFF
cdr3_nt: TGCGCCAGTGGACAGGTCCGCATGAACACTGAAGCTTTCTTT
clone_size: NA
d_call: TRBD1
v_call: TRBV10-1
j_call: TRBJ1-1

cdr3_aa: CASSQKTGAGEKLFF
cdr3_nt: TGTGCCAGCAGCCAAAAGACAGGGGCTGGCGAAAAACTGTTTTTT
clone_size: NA
d_call: TRBD1
v_call: TRBV14
j_call: TRBJ1-4

cdr3_aa: CASSLADGINYGYTF
cdr3_nt: TGTGCCAGCTCACTAGCGGACGGAATTAACTATGGCTACACCTTC
clone_size: NA
d_call: NA
v_call: TRBV18
j_call: TRBJ1-2

cdr3_aa: CATRLAGINTGELFF
cdr3_nt: TGTGCCACCCGACTAGCGGGAATAAACACCGGGGAGCTGTTTTTT
clone_size: NA
d_call: TRBD2
v_call: TRBV10-3
j_call: TRBJ2-2

cdr3_aa: CSVAGQGSGTQYF
cdr3_nt: TGCAGCGTTGCAGGACAGGGGTCGGGGACCCAGTACTTC
clone_size: NA
d_call: TRBD1
v_call: TRBV29-1
j_call: TRBJ2-5

cdr3_aa: CASTSEGDNQPQHF
cdr3_nt: TGTGCCAGCACCTCAGAGGGGGACAATCAGCCCCAGCATTTT
clone_size: NA
d_call: NA
v_call: TRBV28
j_call: TRBJ1-5

cdr3_aa: CASSQTGSDYNEQFF
cdr3_nt: TGTGCCAGCAGCCAGACAGGGTCCGACTACAATGAGCAGTTCTTC
clone_size: NA
d_call: TRBD1
v_call: TRBV7-9
j_call: TRBJ2-1

cdr3_aa: CASSQHGTGGSNTGELFF
cdr3_nt: TGCGCCAGCAGCCAACACGGGACAGGGGGCTCGAACACCGGGGAGCTGTTTTTT
clone_size: NA
d_call: TRBD1
v_call: TRBV4-1
j_call: TRBJ2-2

cdr3_aa: CASSGGGTGGLYGYTF
cdr3_nt: TGTGCCAGCAGTGGAGGGGGGACAGGGGGCCTCTATGGCTACACCTTC
clone_size: NA
d_call: TRBD1
v_call: TRBV2
j_call: TRBJ1-2

cdr3_aa: CASSFPFGGAEAFF
cdr3_nt: TGTGCCAGCAGCTTTCCGTTCGGGGGGGCTGAAGCTTTCTTT
clone_size: NA
d_call: NA
v_call: TRBV7-9
j_call: TRBJ1-1

cdr3_aa: CASSLRLGGLNTGELFF
cdr3_nt: TGTGCCAGCAGCTTAAGGTTAGGAGGGCTGAACACCGGGGAGCTGTTTTTT
clone_size: NA
d_call: NA
v_call: TRBV13
j_call: TRBJ2-2

cdr3_aa: CASSSGDAGEKLFF
cdr3_nt: TGTGCCAGCAGCTCCGGAGATGCGGGTGAAAAACTGTTTTTT
clone_size: NA
d_call: NA
v_call: TRBV7-6
j_call: TRBJ1-4

cdr3_aa: CASKLTGGPQHF
cdr3_nt: TGTGCCAGCAAGTTGACAGGGGGCCCCCAGCATTTT
clone_size: NA
d_call: TRBD1
v_call: TRBV28
j_call: TRBJ1-5

cdr3_aa: CASHRDGGYTF
cdr3_nt: TGTGCCAGCCACAGGGATGGTGGCTACACCTTC
clone_size: few
d_call: NA
v_call: TRBV19
j_call: TRBJ1-2

cdr3_aa: CASSFETGISPLHF
cdr3_nt: TGTGCCAGCTCATTCGAGACAGGGATCTCACCCCTCCACTTT
clone_size: NA
d_call: TRBD1
v_call: TRBV18
j_call: TRBJ1-6

cdr3_aa: CASSRDRQGYQPQHF
cdr3_nt: TGTGCCAGCTCACGGGACCGCCAGGGCTATCAGCCCCAGCATTTT
clone_size: NA
d_call: NA
v_call: TRBV18
j_call: TRBJ1-5

cdr3_aa: CASSVRDRGNTEAFF
cdr3_nt: TGTGCCAGTAGTGTCCGGGACAGGGGGAACACTGAAGCTTTCTTT
clone_size: NA
d_call: TRBD1
v_call: TRBV19
j_call: TRBJ1-1

cdr3_aa: CSALLVGEQFF
cdr3_nt: TGCAGTGCTTTGCTTGTGGGTGAGCAGTTCTTC
clone_size: once
d_call: NA
v_call: TRBV20-1
j_call: TRBJ2-1

cdr3_aa: CTSSQEQLRISNQPQHF
cdr3_nt: TGCACCAGCAGCCAAGAACAGCTTAGGATAAGCAATCAGCCCCAGCATTTT
clone_size: NA
d_call: NA
v_call: TRBV1
j_call: TRBJ1-5

cdr3_aa: CASSLGLAGRRDTQYF
cdr3_nt: TGTGCCAGCAGTTTGGGACTAGCGGGACGGAGAGATACGCAGTATTTT
clone_size: NA
d_call: TRBD2
v_call: TRBV11-3
j_call: TRBJ2-3

cdr3_aa: CAISDGGGVTKNIQYF
cdr3_nt: TGTGCCATCAGTGATGGTGGGGGCGTCACCAAAAACATTCAGTACTTC
clone_size: NA
d_call: NA
v_call: TRBV10-3
j_call: TRBJ2-4

cdr3_aa: CAWSLSGGREQYF
cdr3_nt: TGTGCCTGGAGTCTTAGCGGAGGAAGGGAGCAGTACTTC
clone_size: NA
d_call: NA
v_call: TRBV30
j_call: TRBJ2-7

cdr3_aa: CASSLTGGAQNEQFF
cdr3_nt: TGTGCCAGCAGTTTGACAGGGGGCGCCCAAAATGAGCAGTTCTTC
clone_size: NA
d_call: TRBD1
v_call: TRBV6-6
j_call: TRBJ2-1

cdr3_aa: CASNHLRGNTGELFF
cdr3_nt: TGTGCCAGCAACCATTTGCGGGGGAACACCGGGGAGCTGTTTTTT
clone_size: NA
d_call: NA
v_call: TRBV6-1
j_call: TRBJ2-2

cdr3_aa: CASSLVLGVGYTF
cdr3_nt: TGTGCCAGCAGCTTAGTATTGGGCGTCGGCTACACCTTC
clone_size: NA
d_call: NA
v_call: TRBV7-2
j_call: TRBJ1-2

cdr3_aa: CASSVEDRVLYEQYF
cdr3_nt: TGTGCCAGCAGCGTAGAGGACAGGGTGCTTTACGAGCAGTACTTC
clone_size: NA
d_call: TRBD1
v_call: TRBV9
j_call: TRBJ2-7

cdr3_aa: CASSSLAGGHYEQYF
cdr3_nt: TGTGCCAGCAGTTCACTAGCGGGGGGCCACTACGAGCAGTACTTC
clone_size: NA
d_call: TRBD2
v_call: TRBV27
j_call: TRBJ2-7

cdr3_aa: CASSLRPGIDTGELFF
cdr3_nt: TGTGCCAGCAGCTTAAGACCAGGGATCGACACCGGGGAGCTGTTTTTT
clone_size: NA
d_call: NA
v_call: TRBV7-3
j_call: TRBJ2-2

cdr3_aa: CASSRGETQYF
cdr3_nt: TGTGCCAGCAGCCGAGGGGAGACCCAGTACTTC
clone_size: NA
d_call: NA
v_call: TRBV7-9
j_call: TRBJ2-5

cdr3_aa: CASSTGTSGIYNEQFF
cdr3_nt: TGTGCCAGCAGTACCGGGACTAGCGGGATTTACAATGAGCAGTTCTTC
clone_size: NA
d_call: TRBD2
v_call: TRBV6-6
j_call: TRBJ2-1